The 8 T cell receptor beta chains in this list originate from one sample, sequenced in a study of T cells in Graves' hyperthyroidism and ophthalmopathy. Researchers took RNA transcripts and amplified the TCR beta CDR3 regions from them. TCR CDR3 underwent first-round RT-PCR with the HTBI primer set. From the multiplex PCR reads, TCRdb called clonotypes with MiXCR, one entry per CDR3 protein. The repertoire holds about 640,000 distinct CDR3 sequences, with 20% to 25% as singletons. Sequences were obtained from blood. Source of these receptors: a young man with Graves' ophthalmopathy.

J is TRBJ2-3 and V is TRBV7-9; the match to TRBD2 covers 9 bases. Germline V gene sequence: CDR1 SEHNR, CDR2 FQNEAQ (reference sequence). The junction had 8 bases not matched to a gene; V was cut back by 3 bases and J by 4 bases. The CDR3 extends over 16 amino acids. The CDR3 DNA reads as TGTGCCAGCAGCTTGGGATTTAGCGGGAGCGCAGATACGCAGTATTTT. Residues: CASSLGFSGSADTQYF.

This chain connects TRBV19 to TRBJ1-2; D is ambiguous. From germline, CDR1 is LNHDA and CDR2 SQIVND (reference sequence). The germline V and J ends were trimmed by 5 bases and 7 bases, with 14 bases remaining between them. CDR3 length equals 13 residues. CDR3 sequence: CASSPTAWTGYTF. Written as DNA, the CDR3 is TGTGCCAGTAGTCCCACTGCATGGACTGGCTACACCTTC.

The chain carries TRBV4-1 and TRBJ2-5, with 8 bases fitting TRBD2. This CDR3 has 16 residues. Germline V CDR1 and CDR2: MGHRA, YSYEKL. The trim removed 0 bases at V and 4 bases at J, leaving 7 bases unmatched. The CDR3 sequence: CASSQEALAGIETQYF. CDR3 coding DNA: TGCGCCAGCAGCCAAGAAGCCCTAGCGGGTATAGAGACCCAGTACTTC.

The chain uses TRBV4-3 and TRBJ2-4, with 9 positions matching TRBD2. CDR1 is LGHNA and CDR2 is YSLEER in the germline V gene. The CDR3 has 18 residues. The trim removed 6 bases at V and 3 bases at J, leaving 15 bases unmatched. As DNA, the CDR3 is TGCGCCAGCAGTGAGCGGGAGGCCCCCTCGAATGGCAAAAACATTCAGTACTTC. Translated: CASSEREAPSNGKNIQYF.

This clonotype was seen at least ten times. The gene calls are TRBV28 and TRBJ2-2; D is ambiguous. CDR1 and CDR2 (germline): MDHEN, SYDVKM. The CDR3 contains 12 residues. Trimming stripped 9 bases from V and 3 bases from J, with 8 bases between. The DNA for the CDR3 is TGTGCCAGTTTTACAGACACCGGGGAGCTGTTTTTT. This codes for CASFTDTGELFF.

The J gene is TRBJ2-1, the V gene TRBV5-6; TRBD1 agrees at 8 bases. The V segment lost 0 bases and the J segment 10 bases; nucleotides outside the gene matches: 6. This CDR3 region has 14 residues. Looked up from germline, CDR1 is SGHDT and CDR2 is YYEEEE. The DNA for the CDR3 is TGTGCCAGCAGCTTGGTGCAGGGGGCGAGAGAGCAGTTCTTC. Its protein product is CASSLVQGAREQFF.

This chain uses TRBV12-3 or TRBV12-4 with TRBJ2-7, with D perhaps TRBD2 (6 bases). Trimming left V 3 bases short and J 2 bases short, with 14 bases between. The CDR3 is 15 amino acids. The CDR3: CASSFQPGLTYEQYF. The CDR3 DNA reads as TGTGCCAGCAGTTTCCAACCGGGACTTACCTACGAGCAGTACTTC.

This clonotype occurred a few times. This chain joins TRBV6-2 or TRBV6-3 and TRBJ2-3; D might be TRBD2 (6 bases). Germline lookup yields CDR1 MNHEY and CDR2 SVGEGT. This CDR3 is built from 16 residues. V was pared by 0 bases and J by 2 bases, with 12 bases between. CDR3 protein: CASSYSNGGITDTQYF. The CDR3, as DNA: TGTGCCAGCAGTTACTCGAACGGGGGAATCACAGATACGCAGTATTTT.